A single TCR beta chain is shown here with its context. What it binds is unknown. Trimming removed 6 bases at V and 5 bases at J, with 13 bases between. The CDR3 has 13 residues. The germline V gene has CDR1 MNHEY and CDR2 SVGAGI. Using immunoSEQ multiplex PCR, the repertoire was profiled, and TCRdb retains in-frame clones only, with some absent. The sample includes over 80,000 clones, around 94% of them seen just once. These data belong to a study of siplizumab effects on memory and regulatory T cells. Study conclusions and caveats: It was never confirmed that proliferating Tregs from siplizumab cultures were suppressive.

The chain uses TRBV6-5 and TRBJ1-1, with D possibly matching TRBD1 (6 bases). What was sequenced was non-Treg CD4+ T cells sorted from blood. The sequence was collected from a human donor in good health. The CDR3 DNA is TGTGCCAGCAGCAAGAGGGGGGATACTGAAGCTTTCTTT. Its protein is CASSKRGDTEAFF.